The 13 T cell receptor beta chains below were found in one sample sequenced in a study of monozygotic twins with inflammatory bowel disease. No DNA is given; TCRdb re-called the 5' RACE reads and lists each CDR3 protein once. This table holds approximately 400,000 distinct CDR3 sequences. The source material was blood. These receptors came from a human donor with ulcerative colitis or Crohn's disease, or a healthy co-twin of an affected twin (not recorded which).

The chain is built from TRBV5-5 and TRBJ1-2; TCRdb calls TRBD1, which cannot be checked without DNA. This CDR3 has 15 amino acids. From germline, CDR1 is SGHKS and CDR2 YYEKEE (reference sequence). Here the CDR3 reads CASSLFRDPQLGYTF.

This rearrangement joins TRBV5-1 to TRBJ2-7. The CDR3 runs to 12 residues. The germline V gene has CDR1 SGHRS and CDR2 YFSETQ. The CDR3 here is CASRDQPYEQYF.

This chain connects TRBV7-2 to TRBJ2-3; TCRdb gives TRBD2 as the D gene, but with no DNA this cannot be confirmed. The CDR3 consists of 20 residues. From germline, CDR1 is SGHTA and CDR2 FQGNSA. CDR3 in amino acids: CASSYRWTSGGAAGTDTQYF.

The V call is TRBV7-9, the J call TRBJ1-1; TCRdb reports TRBD1, a call that lacks DNA to check it against. Germline CDR1 is SEHNR and CDR2 is FQNEAQ (reference sequence). The CDR3 spans 12 residues. The CDR3: CASSLTEGEAFF.

V and J are TRBV5-1 and TRBJ2-7; the TCRdb D gene call, TRBD1, has no DNA to confirm it. The CDR3 totals 13 residues. The germline gives CDR1 SGHRS, CDR2 YFSETQ. This CDR3 is CASSPGEPYEQYF.

J is TRBJ1-3 and V is TRBV7-2. Looked up from germline, CDR1 is SGHTA and CDR2 is FQGNSA. CDR3 length: 13 amino acids. The chain's CDR3 is CASSENSGNTIYF.

The CDR3: CASSWGQSYNSPLHF. This chain uses TRBV19 with TRBJ1-6; no DNA is available, so the TRBD1 call from TCRdb remains unchecked. The CDR3 has 15 amino acids. Germline CDR1 and CDR2: LNHDA and SQIVND (reference sequence).

J is TRBJ1-1 and V is TRBV12-3 or TRBV12-4; the D call from TCRdb, TRBD1, cannot be confirmed without DNA. This CDR3 spans 14 amino acids. Here the CDR3 reads CASSLVLGPGEAFF.

The J gene is TRBJ1-1, the V gene TRBV5-1. This CDR3 is built from 14 residues. From germline, CDR1 is SGHRS and CDR2 YFSETQ. The CDR3 reads CASSLSEGDTEAFF.

V usage is TRBV5-1 and J usage is TRBJ2-3; TCRdb names TRBD1, which stays unverified in the absence of DNA. The CDR3 consists of 14 residues. Germline values: CDR1 SGHRS, CDR2 YFSETQ. The CDR3 reads CASSLEGGADTQYF. The full variable domain, completed using reference TRBV5-1 and TRBJ2-3, is KAGVTQTPRYLIKTRGQQVTLSCSPISGHRSVSWYQQTPGQGLQFLFEYFSETQRNKGNFPGRFSGRQFSNSRSEMNVSTLELGDSALYLCASSLEGGADTQYFGPGTRLTVL.

The chain carries TRBV2 and TRBJ1-2. Germline lookup yields CDR1 SNHLY and CDR2 FYNNEI. The CDR3 spans 11 residues. The CDR3 spells CASRESRGYTF.

The chain combines TRBV7-3 with TRBJ2-3; TCRdb designates TRBD2, a call that cannot be tested without DNA. The CDR3 sequence is 15 residues long. Germline CDR1 reads SGHTA; CDR2 reads FQGTGA. This chain's CDR3 is CASSLSAGSTDTQYF.

The CDR3 sequence: CATRDLTRSYGYTF. The rearrangement uses TRBV27 and TRBJ1-2; TCRdb's assignment of TRBD1 cannot be checked, as there is no DNA. Germline CDR1 and CDR2: MNHEY and SMNVEV (reference sequence). The CDR3 contains 14 residues.